The subject of this entry is one TCR beta chain. Isolated per sample were at least 6 million PBMCs. Sample-barcoded 5' priming and a J-beta primer mix drove a second PCR of about 7 to 12 cycles. TCRdb processed the 5' RACE reads anew with MiXCR; each CDR3 protein has one entry. The table records almost 800,000 distinct CDR3 sequences, 55% to 70% of them present only once. The data originate from a study of blood T cells in healthy people across ages. The source is a man younger than 40 in good health. Sequenced input: blood.

The CDR3: CSVMGQMEEKLFF. In DNA form, the CDR3 reads TGCAGCGTTATGGGACAGATGGAGGAAAAACTGTTTTTT. This sequence joins TRBV29-1 and TRBJ1-4; 7 bases agree with TRBD1. V shed 5 bases, J shed 8 bases, and the junction held 8 bases outside the gene matches. The CDR3 consists of 13 residues. Germline values: CDR1 SQVTM, CDR2 ANQGSEA.